A single sample is the source of the 2 T cell receptor beta chains below, sequenced in a study of naive and memory T cell subsets. Treatment reported: skin biopsy from PPD injection site in Mantoux-positive individual. A UMI-containing oligonucleotide was joined by 3' ligation to the TCR cDNA template. Four PCR rounds used nested alpha and beta constant region primers plus the SP2 primer. TCRdb ran MiXCR on the UMI-ligation and nested PCR reads and lists one entry per CDR3 protein. Of 20,000 to 25,000 distinct CDR3 sequences listed, about 6% were seen once; the top ten hold 6.2%. The input for sequencing was skin, taken from a tuberculin skin test site. These receptors were collected from an adult in good health.

This clonotype was found a few times. CDR3 amino acids: CASSIGRLAALEQYF. The CDR3 coding sequence is TGTGCCAGTAGTATAGGTCGACTAGCGGCCCTCGAGCAGTACTTC. The chain employs TRBV19 and TRBJ2-7; TRBD2 aligns across 9 bases. The V and J ends lost 1 base and 6 bases, in that order; junction bases with no gene match: 7. The CDR3 loop spans 15 amino acids. Germline CDR1 and CDR2: LNHDA and SQIVND (reference sequence).

This clonotype has a count of ten or more. The rearrangement links TRBV7-2 to TRBJ1-4, with D perhaps matching TRBD1 (5 bases). The germline gives CDR1 SGHTA, CDR2 FQGNSA. With 5 bases removed from V and 0 bases from J, the gap between germline ends came to 13 bases. This CDR3 spans 16 amino acids. This chain's CDR3 is CASSPGQGTTNEKLFF. As DNA, the CDR3 is TGTGCCAGCAGCCCGGGGCAGGGCACAACTAATGAAAAACTGTTTTTT.